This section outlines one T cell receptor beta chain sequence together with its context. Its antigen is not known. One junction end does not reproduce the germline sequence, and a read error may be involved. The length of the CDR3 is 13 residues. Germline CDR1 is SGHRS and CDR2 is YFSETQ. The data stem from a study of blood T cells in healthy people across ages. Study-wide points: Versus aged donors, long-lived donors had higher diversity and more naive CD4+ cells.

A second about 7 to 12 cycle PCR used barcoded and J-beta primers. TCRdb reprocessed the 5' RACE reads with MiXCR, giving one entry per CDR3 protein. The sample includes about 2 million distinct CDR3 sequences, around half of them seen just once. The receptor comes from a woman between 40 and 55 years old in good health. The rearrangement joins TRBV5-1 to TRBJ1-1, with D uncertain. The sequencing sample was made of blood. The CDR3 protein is CASSPGSNAEAFF. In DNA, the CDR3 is TGCGCCAGCAGCCCCGGATCGAACGCTGAAGCTTTCTTT.